What follows is one T cell receptor beta chain and its context. Possible read error: a much larger clone is one base away. This sample is drawn from a study of CD8+CD57+ T cells in acquired aplastic anemia. Study summary: The average for DNA from sorted CD4+ and CD8+ cells was approximately 3.2 ug.

The template used for profiling TCR beta VDJ and CDR3 was genomic DNA. A single record per CDR3 protein comes from TCRdb applying MiXCR to the reads. This table holds 250,000 or so distinct CDR3 sequences, 47% found once. Previously, flow cytometry had revealed CD8+CD57+ cell expansion in the patients chosen for sequencing. Patients, without exception, had severe acquired aplastic anemia. The CDR3 loop spans 13 amino acids. Germline V gives CDR1 LNHDA, CDR2 SQIVND (reference sequence). The V and J genes are TRBV19 and TRBJ2-7; D remains ambiguous. The sequencing input was sorted CD4+, CD8+, or CD8+CD57+ T cells (not recorded which) from PBMCs. This clonotype originated in a human donor with aplastic anemia. The CDR3 sequence: CARSMNLVDEQYF. As DNA, the CDR3 is TGTGCCAGAAGTATGAATCTAGTCGATGAGCAGTACTTC.